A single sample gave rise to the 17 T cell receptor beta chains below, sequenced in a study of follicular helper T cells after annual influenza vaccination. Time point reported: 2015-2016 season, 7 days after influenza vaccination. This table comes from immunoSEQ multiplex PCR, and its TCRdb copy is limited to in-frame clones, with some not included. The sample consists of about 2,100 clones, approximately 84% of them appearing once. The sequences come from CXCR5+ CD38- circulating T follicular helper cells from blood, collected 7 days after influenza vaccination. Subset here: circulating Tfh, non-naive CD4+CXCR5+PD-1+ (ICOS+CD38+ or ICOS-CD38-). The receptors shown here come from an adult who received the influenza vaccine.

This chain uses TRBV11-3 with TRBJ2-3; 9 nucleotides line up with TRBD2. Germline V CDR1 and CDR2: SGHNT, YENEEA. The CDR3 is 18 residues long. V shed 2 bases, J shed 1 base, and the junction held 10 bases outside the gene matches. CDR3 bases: TGTGCCAGCAGCTTAAATGATATAGCGGGAGTACGCACAGATACGCAGTATTTT. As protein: CASSLNDIAGVRTDTQYF.

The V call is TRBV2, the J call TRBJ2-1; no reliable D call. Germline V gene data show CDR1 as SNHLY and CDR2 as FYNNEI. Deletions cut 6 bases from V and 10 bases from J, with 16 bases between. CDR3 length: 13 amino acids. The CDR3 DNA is TGTGCCAGCAGAAGAGAAGGGCCAAGCGAGCAGTTCTTC. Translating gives CASRREGPSEQFF. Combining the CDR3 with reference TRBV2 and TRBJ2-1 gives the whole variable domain EPEVTQTPSHQVTQMGQEVILRCVPISNHLYFYWYRQILGQKVEFLVSFYNNEISEKSEIFDDQFSVERPDGSNFTLKIRSTKLEDSAMYFCASRREGPSEQFFGPGTRLTVL.

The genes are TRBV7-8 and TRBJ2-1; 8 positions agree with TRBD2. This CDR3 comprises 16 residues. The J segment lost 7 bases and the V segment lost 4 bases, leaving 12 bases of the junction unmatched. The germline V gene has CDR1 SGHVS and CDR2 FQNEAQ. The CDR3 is CASSSHTGGPQNEQFF. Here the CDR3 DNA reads TGTGCCAGCAGCTCCCACACGGGGGGGCCTCAGAATGAGCAGTTCTTC.

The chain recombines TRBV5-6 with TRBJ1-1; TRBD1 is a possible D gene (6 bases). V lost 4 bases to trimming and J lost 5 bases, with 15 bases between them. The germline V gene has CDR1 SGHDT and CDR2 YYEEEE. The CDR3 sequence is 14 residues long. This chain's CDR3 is CASSLWGAETEAFF. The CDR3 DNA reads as TGTGCCAGCAGCCTTTGGGGGGCTGAGACTGAAGCTTTCTTT.

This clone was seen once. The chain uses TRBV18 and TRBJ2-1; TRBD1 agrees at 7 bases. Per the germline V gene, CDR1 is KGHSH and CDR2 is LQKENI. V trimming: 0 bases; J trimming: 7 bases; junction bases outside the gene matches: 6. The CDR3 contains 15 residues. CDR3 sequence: CASSPPNRGGNEQFF. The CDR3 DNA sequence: TGTGCCAGCTCACCACCGAACAGGGGCGGGAATGAGCAGTTCTTC.

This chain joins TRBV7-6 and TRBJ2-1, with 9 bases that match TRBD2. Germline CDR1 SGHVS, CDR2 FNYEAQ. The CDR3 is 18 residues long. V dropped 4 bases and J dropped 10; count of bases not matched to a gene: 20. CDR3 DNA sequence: TGTGCCAGCAGCTCTTTCTTGGGTAGCGGGGGCCCCCTTGTGGAGCAGTTCTTC. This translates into CASSSFLGSGGPLVEQFF.

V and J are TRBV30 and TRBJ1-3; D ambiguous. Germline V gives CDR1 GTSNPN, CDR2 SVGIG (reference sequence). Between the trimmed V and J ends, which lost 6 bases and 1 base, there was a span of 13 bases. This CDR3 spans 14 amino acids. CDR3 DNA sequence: TGTGCCTGTGAACCTCGACGTTCTGGAAACACCATATATTTT. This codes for CACEPRRSGNTIYF. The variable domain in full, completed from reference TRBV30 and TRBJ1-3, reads SQTIHQWPATLVQPVGSPLSLECTVEGTSNPNLYWYRQAAGRGLQLLFYSVGIGQISSEVPQNLSASRPQDRQFILSSKKLLLSDSGFYLCACEPRRSGNTIYFGEGSWLTVV.

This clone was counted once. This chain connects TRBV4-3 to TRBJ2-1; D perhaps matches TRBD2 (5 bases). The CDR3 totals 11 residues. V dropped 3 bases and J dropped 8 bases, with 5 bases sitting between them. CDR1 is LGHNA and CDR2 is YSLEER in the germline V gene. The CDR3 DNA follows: TGCGCCAGCAGCCAGGAGGATGAGCAGTTCTTC. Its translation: CASSQEDEQFF.

Here the CDR3 reads CASSFQGQPQHF. CDR3 bases: TGTGCCAGCAGCTTCCAGGGACAACCCCAGCATTTT. The chain has TRBV7-9 and TRBJ1-5, with D perhaps matching TRBD1 (6 bases). Trimming cost V 3 bases and J 10 bases, with 10 bases left between them. This CDR3 is built from 12 residues. CDR1 is SEHNR, CDR2 FQNEAQ, per germline (reference sequence).

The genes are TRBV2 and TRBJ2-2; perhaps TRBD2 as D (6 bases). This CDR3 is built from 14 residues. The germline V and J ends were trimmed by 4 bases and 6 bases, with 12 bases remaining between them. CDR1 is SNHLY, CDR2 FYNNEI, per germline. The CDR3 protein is CASSATSMSGELFF. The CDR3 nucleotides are TGTGCCAGCAGTGCGACTAGTATGTCCGGGGAGCTGTTTTTT.

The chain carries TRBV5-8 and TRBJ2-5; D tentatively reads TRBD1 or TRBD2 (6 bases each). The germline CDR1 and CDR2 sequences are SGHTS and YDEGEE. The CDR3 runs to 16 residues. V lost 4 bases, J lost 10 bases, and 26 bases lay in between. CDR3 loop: CASSLVGAVYRRDQYF. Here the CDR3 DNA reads TGTGCCAGCAGCCTGGTGGGGGCGGTGTACCGGAGGGACCAGTACTTC.

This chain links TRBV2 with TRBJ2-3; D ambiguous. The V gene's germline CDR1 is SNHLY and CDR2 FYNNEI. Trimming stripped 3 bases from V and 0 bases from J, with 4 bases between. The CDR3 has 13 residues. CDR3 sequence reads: CASSEDSTDTQYF. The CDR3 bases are TGTGCCAGCAGTGAGGACAGCACAGATACGCAGTATTTT.

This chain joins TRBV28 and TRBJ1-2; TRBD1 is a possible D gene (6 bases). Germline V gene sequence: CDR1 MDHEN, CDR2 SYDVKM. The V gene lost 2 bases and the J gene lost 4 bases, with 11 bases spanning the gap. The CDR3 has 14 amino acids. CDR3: CASSLAQGSYGYTF. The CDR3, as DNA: TGTGCCAGCAGTTTAGCTCAGGGGAGCTATGGCTACACCTTC.

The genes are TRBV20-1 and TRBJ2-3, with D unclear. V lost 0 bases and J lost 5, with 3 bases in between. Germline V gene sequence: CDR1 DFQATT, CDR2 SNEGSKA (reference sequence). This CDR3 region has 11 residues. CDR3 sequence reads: CSARDRDTQYF. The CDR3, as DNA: TGCAGTGCTAGAGATAGAGATACGCAGTATTTT.

Here the CDR3 reads CATSRAGGRGNTIYF. The CDR3 coding sequence is TGTGCCACCAGCAGAGCAGGAGGCAGGGGAAACACCATATATTTT. The rearrangement links TRBV15 to TRBJ1-3; D call uncertain. The CDR3 sequence is 15 residues long. The germline gives CDR1 LNHNV, CDR2 YYDKDF (reference sequence). V lost 1 base and J 4 bases, leaving 11 bases between the germline ends.

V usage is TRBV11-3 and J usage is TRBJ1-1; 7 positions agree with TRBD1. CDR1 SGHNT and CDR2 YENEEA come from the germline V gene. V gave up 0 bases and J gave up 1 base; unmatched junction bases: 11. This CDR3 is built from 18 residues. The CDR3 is CASSLEQGPWGSNTEAFF. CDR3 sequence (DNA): TGTGCCAGCAGCTTAGAACAGGGGCCTTGGGGTTCGAACACTGAAGCTTTCTTT.

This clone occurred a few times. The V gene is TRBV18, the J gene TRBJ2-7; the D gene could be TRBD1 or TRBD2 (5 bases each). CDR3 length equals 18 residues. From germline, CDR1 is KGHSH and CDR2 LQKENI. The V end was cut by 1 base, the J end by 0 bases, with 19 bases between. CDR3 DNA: TGTGCCAGCTCACCACTCCCACCGTCCAGGGACCTCTCCTACGAGCAGTACTTC. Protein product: CASSPLPPSRDLSYEQYF. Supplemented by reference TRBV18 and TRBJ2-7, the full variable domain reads NAGVMQNPRHLVRRRGQEARLRCSPMKGHSHVYWYRQLPEEGLKFMVYLQKENIIDESGMPKERFSAEFPKEGPSILRIQQVVRGDSAAYFCASSPLPPSRDLSYEQYFGPGTRLTVT.